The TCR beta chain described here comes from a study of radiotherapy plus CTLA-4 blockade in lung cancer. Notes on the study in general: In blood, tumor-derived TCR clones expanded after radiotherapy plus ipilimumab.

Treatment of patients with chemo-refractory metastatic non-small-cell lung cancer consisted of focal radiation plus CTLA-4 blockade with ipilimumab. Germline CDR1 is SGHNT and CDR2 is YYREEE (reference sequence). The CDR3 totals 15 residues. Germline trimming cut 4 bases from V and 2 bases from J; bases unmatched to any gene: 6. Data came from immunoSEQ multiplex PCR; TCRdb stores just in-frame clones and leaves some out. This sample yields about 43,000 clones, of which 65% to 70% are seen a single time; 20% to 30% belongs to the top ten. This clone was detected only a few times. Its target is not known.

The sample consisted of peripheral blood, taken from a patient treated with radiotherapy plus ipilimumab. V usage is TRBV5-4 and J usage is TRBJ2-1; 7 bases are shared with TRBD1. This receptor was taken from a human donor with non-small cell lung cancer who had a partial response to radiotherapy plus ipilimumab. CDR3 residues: CASSQRQGAYNEQFF. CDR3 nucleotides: TGTGCCAGCAGCCAAAGACAGGGAGCCTACAATGAGCAGTTCTTC.